This paragraph reports one T cell receptor beta chain. The data belong to a study of shared clonotypes between healthy human individuals. Terminally differentiated effector memory CD45RA+ cells were excluded from the naive CD8 cells, which were CD45RO-negative and positively selected for CCR7. Assay used: immunoSEQ multiplex PCR; TCRdb lists only in-frame clones, some missing. The repertoire holds approximately 2,000,000 clones, with 93% as singletons. The specimen was naive CD8+ T cells from PBMCs. This clonotype was sampled from a man between 18 and 29 years old in good health. Some clones in this sample may be carry-over from other donors' samples.

The CDR3 DNA is TGTGCCTGGAGTGTACAATCCCGTCCGAAGGAGCAGTACTTC. This sequence encodes CAWSVQSRPKEQYF. The chain couples TRBV30 to TRBJ2-7; D not certain. The germline V and J ends were trimmed by 0 bases and 7 bases, with 16 bases remaining between them. The CDR3 sequence is 14 residues long. The V gene's germline CDR1 is GTSNPN and CDR2 SVGIG (reference sequence).